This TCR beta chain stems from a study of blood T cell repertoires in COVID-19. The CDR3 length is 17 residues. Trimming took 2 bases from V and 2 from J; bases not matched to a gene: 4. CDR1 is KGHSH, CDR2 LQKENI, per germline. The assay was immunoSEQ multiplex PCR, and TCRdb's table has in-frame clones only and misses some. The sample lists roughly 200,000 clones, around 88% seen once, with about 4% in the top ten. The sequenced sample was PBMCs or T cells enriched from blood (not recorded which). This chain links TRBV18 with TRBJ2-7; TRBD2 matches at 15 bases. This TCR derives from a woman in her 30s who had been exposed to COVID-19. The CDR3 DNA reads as TGTGCCAGCTCACCAGGGACTAGCGGGGGGAACGCCTACGAGCAGTACTTC. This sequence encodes CASSPGTSGGNAYEQYF. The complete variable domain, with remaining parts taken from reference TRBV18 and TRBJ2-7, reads NAGVMQNPRHLVRRRGQEARLRCSPMKGHSHVYWYRQLPEEGLKFMVYLQKENIIDESGMPKERFSAEFPKEGPSILRIQQVVRGDSAAYFCASSPGTSGGNAYEQYFGPGTRLTVT.